This TCR beta chain was identified in a study of T cells in Graves' hyperthyroidism and ophthalmopathy. Study background: Pretreatment peripheral blood was obtained at initial diagnosis.

Recently diagnosed hyperthyroidism of less than 2 months' duration affected patients aged 18 to 65. Researchers barred patients who had uncontrolled infection, other autoimmune disease, pregnancy or lactation. Study conclusions and caveats: Blood shared most expanded thyroid clonotypes above 0.001.

For this clonotype: Its antigen is unidentified.

The length of the CDR3 is 13 residues. V was trimmed by 3 bases and J by 6 bases, leaving 9 bases between them. Researchers took RNA transcripts and amplified the TCR beta CDR3 regions from them. First-round RT-PCR targeting the TCR CDR3 was performed with the HTBI primer set. MiXCR, applied by TCRdb to the multiplex PCR reads, yields one record per CDR3 protein. The profile shows about 360,000 distinct CDR3 sequences, approximately 13% of them singletons. The chain carries TRBV12-3 or TRBV12-4 and TRBJ1-3, with unresolved D. Sequencing was performed on blood. The sequence came from a woman aged 18-30 years with Graves' hyperthyroidism. CDR3 region: CASSLAGANTIYF. The CDR3 region has the DNA TGTGCCAGCAGTTTGGCGGGAGCAAACACCATATATTTT.